Following are 32 T cell receptor beta chains from one sample sequenced in a study of response to subunit inactivated influenza vaccine. TCRdb re-derived calls from the RT-PCR reads in MiXCR, one entry per CDR3 protein. This sample has some 640,000 distinct CDR3 sequences; 11% to 15% occur once, and the top ten carry 5.5% to 8%. Material: PBMCs from blood, obtained 14 to 15 days before vaccination. These receptors came from a man aged 45-65 years who received an inactivated influenza vaccine.

There are a few counts of this clonotype. The rearrangement joins TRBV20-1 to TRBJ2-1; 15 nucleotides agree with TRBD2. The germline V gene encodes CDR1 DFQATT and CDR2 SNEGSKA (reference sequence). After removal of 0 bases from V and 5 bases from J, the junction contained 8 bases not matched to a gene. The CDR3 contains 18 residues. The CDR3 reads CSARDQGLAGGRHNEQFF. CDR3 sequence (DNA): TGCAGTGCTAGAGATCAGGGACTAGCGGGAGGCAGACACAATGAGCAGTTCTTC.

This clonotype showed up many times. The chain is built from TRBV5-1 and TRBJ2-5; perhaps TRBD1 as D (6 bases). The CDR3 spans 14 residues. The V gene's germline CDR1 is SGHRS and CDR2 YFSETQ. With 4 bases removed from V and 1 base from J, the gap between germline ends came to 11 bases. The CDR3 DNA is TGCGCCAGCAGCCCCGACAGGATCCAAGAGACCCAGTACTTC. Encoded protein: CASSPDRIQETQYF.

This clonotype has only a few counts. This chain joins TRBV19 and TRBJ1-1; D not certain. Germline CDR1 LNHDA, CDR2 SQIVND (reference sequence). The CDR3 covers 13 residues. V lost 4 bases, J lost 4 bases, and 10 bases lay in between. CDR3 amino acids: CASSTTPPTEAFF. The CDR3 region has the DNA TGTGCCAGTAGTACGACACCCCCCACTGAAGCTTTCTTT.

This clonotype was seen more than once but under ten times. The chain links TRBV20-1 to TRBJ2-5, with D uncertain. The CDR3 extends over 14 amino acids. Trimming removed 4 bases from V and 5 bases from J, with 17 bases in between. CDR1 is DFQATT, CDR2 SNEGSKA, per germline (reference sequence). This CDR3 reads CSATGPGVGETQYF. The CDR3 DNA reads as TGCAGTGCTACGGGTCCCGGTGTTGGGGAGACCCAGTACTTC.

The chain couples TRBV7-2 to TRBJ2-5; 8 bases map to TRBD1. V dropped 3 bases and J dropped 3; count of bases not matched to a gene: 3. This CDR3 contains 14 residues. Per the germline V gene, CDR1 is SGHTA and CDR2 is FQGNSA. The CDR3 DNA reads TGTGCCAGCAGCTTCCCGGACAGGGAAGAGACCCAGTACTTC. It encodes CASSFPDREETQYF.

The V gene is TRBV6-2 or TRBV6-3, the J gene TRBJ2-1; D is perhaps TRBD1 (5 bases). This CDR3 is 13 amino acids long. V gave up 5 bases and J gave up 9 bases, with 14 bases separating them. In germline, CDR1 is MNHEY, CDR2 SVGEGT. Here the CDR3 DNA reads TGTGCCAGCAGTCCCGGACAAATATCTGAGCAGTTCTTC. It codes for CASSPGQISEQFF.

In this sample, this clonotype turned up many times. The chain employs TRBV7-2 and TRBJ1-6; D is unresolved. The V gene lost 1 base and the J gene lost 6 bases, with 7 bases spanning the gap. CDR1 SGHTA and CDR2 FQGNSA come from the germline V gene. The CDR3 has 14 amino acids. DNA of the CDR3: TGTGCCAGCAGCTTAGGGGCCGGTAATTCACCCCTCCACTTT. Protein product: CASSLGAGNSPLHF.

This clonotype was detected only a few times. V gene TRBV29-1 combines with J gene TRBJ1-2, with 8 bases fitting TRBD1. After removal of 4 bases from V and 8 bases from J, the junction contained 12 bases not matched to a gene. Germline-derived CDR1 and CDR2 are SQVTM and ANQGSEA. This CDR3 is built from 14 residues. The CDR3 is CSVASWDRFSGYTF. The CDR3 DNA is TGCAGCGTTGCAAGCTGGGACAGGTTCTCCGGCTACACCTTC. The full variable domain, in which reference TRBV29-1 and TRBJ1-2 provide the parts outside the CDR3, is SAVISQKPSRDICQRGTSLTIQCQVDSQVTMMFWYRQQPGQSLTLIATANQGSEATYESGFVIDKFPISRPNLTFSTLTVSNMSPEDSSIYLCSVASWDRFSGYTFGSGTRLTVV.

This clonotype was seen repeatedly, ten times or more. The genes are TRBV5-1 and TRBJ1-6; D not resolved. Germline CDR1 and CDR2: SGHRS and YFSETQ. CDR3 size: 14 residues. The germline V and J ends were trimmed by 8 bases and 10 bases, with 19 bases remaining between them. DNA for the CDR3: TGCGCCAGTACCCTGAGAGACCGCGACTCACCCCTCCACTTT. This translates into CASTLRDRDSPLHF.

J is TRBJ2-5 and V is TRBV20-1, with 7 nucleotides matching TRBD2. The CDR3 loop spans 15 amino acids. From germline, CDR1 is DFQATT and CDR2 SNEGSKA (reference sequence). V trimming: 5 bases; J trimming: 9 bases; junction bases outside the gene matches: 18. The CDR3 DNA sequence: TGCAGTGCTGAAGCGCTAAAGCGGGGTGGGCGAGCCCAGTACTTC. Encoded protein: CSAEALKRGGRAQYF.

The chain combines TRBV29-1 with TRBJ2-7; D is possibly TRBD1 (5 bases). The germline V gene has CDR1 SQVTM and CDR2 ANQGSEA. The CDR3 has 11 residues. Trimming cost V 5 bases and J 2 bases, with 7 bases left between them. CDR3 in amino acids: CSVMTAYEQYF. As DNA, the CDR3 is TGCAGCGTTATGACAGCCTACGAGCAGTACTTC.

In this sample, this clonotype turned up a few times. The chain combines TRBV6-1 with TRBJ2-7; 11 bases line up with TRBD1. This CDR3 contains 14 residues. With 7 bases clipped from V and 1 base from J, the junction kept 3 bases outside the gene matches. The V gene's germline CDR1 is MNHNS and CDR2 SASEGT. The CDR3 region is CASMGTGGSYEQYF. DNA for the CDR3: TGTGCCAGCATGGGGACAGGGGGATCCTACGAGCAGTACTTC.

This clonotype has ten or more counts. The chain recombines TRBV4-1 with TRBJ1-2; tentative D call: TRBD1 (6 bases). The germline V gene encodes CDR1 MGHRA and CDR2 YSYEKL. V lost 1 base to trimming and J lost 8 bases, with 17 bases between them. CDR3 length: 15 amino acids. CDR3 nucleotide sequence: TGCGCCAGCAGCCAAGGGACAAACAGGGACGGCGGCTACACCTTC. This encodes CASSQGTNRDGGYTF.

The gene calls are TRBV7-2 and TRBJ2-7; 11 nucleotides line up with TRBD2. Trimming removed 3 bases from V and 5 bases from J; junction bases left unmatched: 6. Germline V lookup: CDR1 SGHTA, CDR2 FQGNSA. CDR3 size: 15 residues. CDR3 protein: CASSLTSGTRHEQYF. The CDR3 region has the DNA TGTGCCAGCAGCTTGACTAGCGGGACCCGTCACGAGCAGTACTTC.

The V call is TRBV29-1, the J call TRBJ1-1; a weak D match, TRBD1 (5 bases). This CDR3 comprises 15 residues. V was trimmed by 3 bases and J by 4 bases, leaving 18 bases between them. Germline V gene lookup returns CDR1 SQVTM and CDR2 ANQGSEA. The CDR3 DNA sequence: TGCAGCGTTGACGGGGGGGTGATAGGGAGCACTGAAGCTTTCTTT. The encoded protein is CSVDGGVIGSTEAFF.

In its sample, this clonotype was seen many times. The chain uses TRBV12-3 or TRBV12-4 and TRBJ2-5; D not resolved. There are 12 residues in the CDR3. The V gene lost 4 bases and the J gene lost 2 bases, with 5 bases spanning the gap. DNA for the CDR3: TGTGCCAGCAGTTCCCTACAAGAGACCCAGTACTTC. It encodes CASSSLQETQYF.

There are a few counts of this clonotype. V and J are TRBV3-1 and TRBJ2-3, with a possible D match to TRBD2 (6 bases). The CDR3 runs to 14 residues. Germline V gene sequence: CDR1 LGHDT, CDR2 YNNKEL (reference sequence). Trimming left V 1 base short and J 2 bases short, with 7 bases between. The CDR3 DNA follows: TGTGCCAGCAGCCAAGCGGGGGTCACAGATACGCAGTATTTT. Its protein product is CASSQAGVTDTQYF.

This clonotype was counted a few times. The chain combines TRBV28 with TRBJ2-7; perhaps TRBD1 as D (5 bases). The CDR3 is 14 amino acids. Per germline, CDR1 MDHEN and CDR2 SYDVKM. With 4 bases removed from V and 6 bases from J, the gap between germline ends came to 16 bases. The CDR3 here is CASSSWQGAIEQYF. The CDR3 DNA follows: TGTGCCAGCAGTTCGTGGCAGGGCGCCATCGAGCAGTACTTC.

There are a few counts of this clonotype. The chain links TRBV12-3 or TRBV12-4 to TRBJ2-5, with TRBD1 identical over 7 bases. With 3 bases clipped from V and 2 bases from J, the junction kept 6 bases outside the gene matches. This CDR3 is 15 amino acids long. CDR3 residues: CASSFETGRQETQYF. CDR3 DNA sequence: TGTGCCAGCAGTTTTGAGACAGGGCGGCAAGAGACCCAGTACTTC.

The rearrangement uses TRBV21-1 and TRBJ2-1. TRBV21-1 is classified as a pseudogene. CDR3 length equals 12 residues. CDR3 DNA: TGTGCCAGCGAGTGTGAGGATTTTGAGCAGTTCTTC. It yields the protein CASECEDFEQFF.

V gene TRBV12-3 or TRBV12-4 combines with J gene TRBJ1-1; D unresolved. V gave up 4 bases and J gave up 0 bases, with 15 bases separating them. The CDR3 extends over 16 amino acids. This chain's CDR3 is CASSSRRTRMNTEAFF. The CDR3 nucleotides read TGTGCCAGCAGTTCCCGACGGACCCGAATGAACACTGAAGCTTTCTTT.

This clonotype appeared a few times. The chain is built from TRBV3-1 and TRBJ1-5, with D perhaps matching TRBD1 (6 bases). Germline V lookup: CDR1 LGHDT, CDR2 YNNKEL (reference sequence). V lost 0 bases, J lost 8 bases, and 11 bases lay in between. The CDR3 has 14 residues. The CDR3 region has the DNA TGTGCCAGCAGCCAAGAGCACAGGGTAGAGCCCCAGCATTTT. Its protein product is CASSQEHRVEPQHF.

At least ten counts were recorded for this clonotype. CDR3 nucleotides: TGTGCCAGCAGTCAAGACAGGAATCAGCCCCAGCATTTT. This translates into CASSQDRNQPQHF. The chain joins TRBV2 to TRBJ1-5; D might be TRBD1 (6 bases). CDR3 size: 13 residues. V lost 5 bases and J lost 4, with 9 bases in between. The germline V gene has CDR1 SNHLY and CDR2 FYNNEI.

Many counts were recorded for this clonotype. The chain is built from TRBV29-1 and TRBJ1-5; the D gene is possibly TRBD1 (6 bases). Germline lookup yields CDR1 SQVTM and CDR2 ANQGSEA. The CDR3 is 13 amino acids. Trimming cost V 5 bases and J 4 bases, with 12 bases left between them. For the CDR3, the DNA is TGCAGCGTTTCTCCAGGGGCTAATCAGCCCCAGCATTTT. Residues: CSVSPGANQPQHF.

This clonotype turned up a few times. This sequence joins TRBV29-1 and TRBJ1-1, with D possibly matching TRBD1 (5 bases). Germline values: CDR1 SQVTM, CDR2 ANQGSEA. Trimming shortened V by 8 bases and J by 4 bases, and 17 bases separated the two germline ends. The CDR3 sequence is 13 residues long. The CDR3 region has the DNA TGCAGCTCCTATTCGGGTCAGGGCACTGAAGCTTTCTTT. Protein: CSSYSGQGTEAFF.

V usage is TRBV20-1 and J usage is TRBJ1-2, with D maybe TRBD1 (5 bases). V was cut by 0 bases and J by 3 bases, with 11 bases left in between. There are 14 residues in the CDR3. CDR1 is DFQATT, CDR2 SNEGSKA, per germline (reference sequence). The CDR3 sequence is CSARDLGLDYGYTF. The CDR3 nucleotides are TGCAGTGCTAGAGACCTGGGACTTGACTATGGCTACACCTTC.

The V and J genes are TRBV5-1 and TRBJ2-3; 9 bases align to TRBD2. The germline V gene has CDR1 SGHRS and CDR2 YFSETQ. J lost 2 bases, V lost 4 bases, and 8 bases had no gene match. This CDR3 is 16 amino acids long. The CDR3 loop reads CASSPGTSSYTDTQYF. As DNA, the CDR3 is TGCGCCAGCAGCCCGGGGACTAGCAGTTACACAGATACGCAGTATTTT.

The gene calls are TRBV4-3 and TRBJ2-3, with D uncertain. The V and J ends lost 2 bases and 4 bases respectively, with 7 bases between them. CDR3 size: 13 residues. CDR1 is LGHNA, CDR2 YSLEER, per germline. CDR3 region: CASSQRNPDTQYF. In DNA form, the CDR3 reads TGCGCCAGCAGCCAAAGGAACCCAGATACGCAGTATTTT.

CDR3 in DNA: TGCAGCGTTGGAATTGACAGCTACGAGCAGTACTTC. This gives the protein CSVGIDSYEQYF. The gene calls are TRBV29-1 and TRBJ2-7; tentative D call: TRBD1 (5 bases). Germline V gene lookup returns CDR1 SQVTM and CDR2 ANQGSEA. This CDR3 is 12 amino acids long. V lost 4 bases and J 3 bases, leaving 10 bases between the germline ends.

The V and J genes are TRBV7-2 and TRBJ2-7; D gene uncertain. This CDR3 region has 12 residues. Trimming took 2 bases from V and 4 from J, leaving 6 bases between them. Germline V lookup: CDR1 SGHTA, CDR2 FQGNSA. The CDR3 nucleotides read TGTGCCAGCAGCTTAAGGTTGTACGAGCAGTACTTC. Its translation: CASSLRLYEQYF.

The chain is built from TRBV5-6 and TRBJ1-1; maybe TRBD1 (5 bases). The V gene's germline CDR1 is SGHDT and CDR2 YYEEEE. The CDR3 runs to 15 residues. Trimming stripped 3 bases from V and 5 bases from J, with 17 bases between. The chain's CDR3 is CASSSRWRGRTEAFF. The DNA for the CDR3 is TGTGCCAGCAGCTCCCGTTGGCGGGGGAGGACTGAAGCTTTCTTT. Using reference TRBV5-6 and TRBJ1-1 for the parts outside the CDR3, the full variable domain is DAGVTQSPTHLIKTRGQQVTLRCSPKSGHDTVSWYQQALGQGPQFIFQYYEEEERQRGNFPDRFSGHQFPNYSSELNVNALLLGDSALYLCASSSRWRGRTEAFFGQGTRLTVV.

This clonotype was recorded a few times. This chain joins TRBV5-5 and TRBJ2-3, with 8 bases lining up with TRBD2. Unmatched junction bases numbered 7, after V lost 4 bases and J lost 3 bases. The CDR3 length is 15 residues. Germline V gives CDR1 SGHKS, CDR2 YYEKEE (reference sequence). The CDR3 region is CASSPERGRTDTQYF. Here the CDR3 DNA reads TGTGCCAGCAGCCCCGAGCGGGGGAGAACAGATACGCAGTATTTT.